This T cell receptor beta chain was observed in a study of blood T cell repertoires in COVID-19. Overall study: COVID-19 samples collected from the United States, Italy and Spain covered acute and convalescent phases. From T cells, B-cell-depleted T cells, or PBMCs came the material, which was cDNA or gDNA.

Profiling relied on immunoSEQ multiplex PCR, and the TCRdb table lists in-frame clones only, not all of them. Among roughly 290,000 clones listed, around 89% were seen once. V trimming: 5 bases; J trimming: 3 bases; junction bases outside the gene matches: 3. The CDR3 is made up of 14 amino acids. Germline V gives CDR1 MDHEN, CDR2 SYDVKM. This sequence joins TRBV28 and TRBJ2-3; 9 nucleotides line up with TRBD1. The source of this sequence is a man aged 25-45 years with acute or convalescent COVID-19. Sequencing was done on a sample of peripheral blood. CDR3 DNA: TGTGCCAGCAGTAAAGGACAGGGGACAGATACGCAGTATTTT. It encodes CASSKGQGTDTQYF.